These 18 T cell receptor beta chains were all obtained from the same sample, sequenced in a study of siplizumab effects on memory and regulatory T cells. Here immunoSEQ multiplex PCR was the method, and the copy in TCRdb shows in-frame clones only, minus some. This repertoire shows 60,000 to 70,000 clones, 80% to 90% found once; its top ten account for more than 1.5%. The sequencing sample was made of Tregs sorted from blood. These receptors were taken from a human donor in good health.

The chain uses TRBV7-2 and TRBJ2-3; TRBD2 aligns across 15 bases. The CDR3 covers 16 residues. Per the germline V gene, CDR1 is SGHTA and CDR2 is FQGNSA. V lost 4 bases to trimming and J lost 9 bases; unmatched junction nucleotides: 8. The CDR3 reads CASSSYGLAGGETQYF. CDR3 bases: TGTGCCAGCAGCTCATACGGACTAGCGGGGGGGGAGACGCAGTATTTT.

The chain is built from TRBV13 and TRBJ2-7, with 8 bases fitting TRBD1. The V gene end was trimmed by 4 bases and the J gene end by 5 bases; junction bases not matched to a gene: 16. Germline CDR1 is PRHDT and CDR2 is FYEKMQ (reference sequence). CDR3 length equals 17 residues. CDR3 bases: TGTGCCAGCAGCTCCCGAAACGGCCAGGGGGCGAACCACGAGCAGTACTTC. It codes for CASSSRNGQGANHEQYF.

This chain joins TRBV6-1 and TRBJ1-5, with D possibly matching TRBD1 (6 bases). The CDR3 consists of 15 residues. The V end was cut by 3 bases, the J end by 6 bases, with 15 bases between. Germline loops: CDR1 MNHNS, CDR2 SASEGT. In DNA, the CDR3 is TGTGCCAGCAGTGAGGGGACAAGGATGCGTCAGCCCCAGCATTTT. Translating it yields CASSEGTRMRQPQHF.

The chain links TRBV30 to TRBJ2-3, with TRBD2 matching over 7 bases. V was clipped by 5 bases and J by 3 bases; unmatched bases: 8. CDR3 length: 14 amino acids. The germline gives CDR1 GTSNPN, CDR2 SVGIG (reference sequence). CDR3 sequence (DNA): TGTGCCTGGGACCGACTAGCCCTTACAGATACGCAGTATTTT. Its protein is CAWDRLALTDTQYF.

This chain connects TRBV11-3 to TRBJ2-7; 8 bases agree with TRBD2. This CDR3 region has 12 residues. Germline values: CDR1 SGHNT, CDR2 YENEEA. Germline trimming cut 5 bases from V and 12 bases from J; bases unmatched to any gene: 9. This CDR3 is CASSAGRGEPYF. For the CDR3, the DNA is TGTGCCAGCAGCGCCGGGAGGGGGGAACCGTACTTC. The variable domain in full, completed from reference TRBV11-3 and TRBJ2-7, reads EAGVVQSPRYKIIEKKQPVAFWCNPISGHNTLYWYLQNLGQGPELLIRYENEEAVDDSQLPKDRFSAERLKGVDSTLKIQPAELGDSAVYLCASSAGRGEPYFGPGTRLTVT.

This clone has a handful of counts. The V gene is TRBV10-3, the J gene TRBJ1-2, with D unresolved. V lost 6 bases and J lost 6, with 8 bases in between. The CDR3 is 11 residues long. Germline V CDR1 and CDR2: ENHRY, SYGVKD. CDR3 amino acids: CAIRESHGYTF. The CDR3 bases are TGTGCCATCAGGGAGAGCCATGGCTACACCTTC.

The chain employs TRBV7-2 and TRBJ2-5; D gene uncertain. Germline lookup yields CDR1 SGHTA and CDR2 FQGNSA. The CDR3 covers 14 residues. V shed 3 bases and J shed 1 base, with 9 bases lying between them. CDR3 protein: CASSLTGRQETQYF. The DNA of the CDR3 is TGTGCCAGCAGCTTGACTGGCCGCCAAGAGACCCAGTACTTC.

The chain is built from TRBV5-5 and TRBJ1-2, with D hard to call. This CDR3 region has 16 residues. Trimming stripped 0 bases from V and 7 bases from J, with 19 bases between. The V gene's germline CDR1 is SGHKS and CDR2 YYEKEE (reference sequence). The CDR3 region is CASSLVSNTWSFGYTF. In DNA, the CDR3 is TGTGCCAGCAGCTTGGTCTCTAACACGTGGTCCTTTGGCTACACCTTC.

This clone was picked up one time. This chain uses TRBV6-1 with TRBJ1-5; 7 bases line up with TRBD1. J lost 6 bases, V lost 6 bases, and 8 bases had no gene match. The CDR3 runs to 14 residues. Germline V gene sequence: CDR1 MNHNS, CDR2 SASEGT. This CDR3 reads CASRAPGQPQPQHF. In DNA, the CDR3 is TGTGCCAGCAGGGCTCCGGGACAGCCTCAGCCCCAGCATTTT.

V is TRBV18 and J is TRBJ1-2; 11 bases match TRBD1. Germline loops: CDR1 KGHSH, CDR2 LQKENI. The junction had 2 bases not matched to a gene; V was cut back by 2 bases and J by 3 bases. The CDR3 has 15 amino acids. DNA for the CDR3: TGTGCCAGCTCACCAGGGACAGGGGGTGACTATGGCTACACCTTC. Translated, it gives CASSPGTGGDYGYTF.

The genes are TRBV5-1 and TRBJ2-2; 7 bases align to TRBD2. Germline V lookup: CDR1 SGHRS, CDR2 YFSETQ. The J segment lost 6 bases and the V segment lost 6 bases, leaving 8 bases of the junction unmatched. This CDR3 is built from 14 residues. The CDR3 DNA reads TGCGCCAGCATGGAGGGAGGGCCCTCCGGGGAGCTGTTTTTT. Translation gives CASMEGGPSGELFF.

This chain connects TRBV7-2 to TRBJ2-7, with D tentatively TRBD2 (5 bases). Between the trimmed V and J ends, which lost 1 base and 2 bases, there was a span of 18 bases. The CDR3 is 17 residues long. The germline V gene encodes CDR1 SGHTA and CDR2 FQGNSA. CDR3 sequence: CASSLVWGFSETYEQYF. In DNA form, the CDR3 reads TGTGCCAGCAGCTTAGTTTGGGGATTTAGCGAAACCTACGAGCAGTACTTC.

J is TRBJ2-5 and V is TRBV11-3; 9 bases fit TRBD1. Trimming removed 3 bases from V and 9 bases from J; junction bases left unmatched: 14. The CDR3 is made up of 16 amino acids. CDR1 and CDR2 from the germline V gene are SGHNT and YENEEA. The CDR3 DNA sequence: TGTGCCAGCAGCTTCCAACAGGGGGCGGCGGGGGATCCCCAGTACTTC. Protein: CASSFQQGAAGDPQYF.

The rearrangement links TRBV6-1 to TRBJ1-3; D not resolved. The CDR3 has 16 amino acids. In germline, CDR1 is MNHNS, CDR2 SASEGT. The V end was cut by 0 bases, the J end by 0 bases, with 9 bases between. CDR3 region: CASSEALANSGNTIYF. DNA for the CDR3: TGTGCCAGCAGTGAAGCGCTGGCTAACTCTGGAAACACCATATATTTT.

The chain has TRBV4-2 and TRBJ2-5, with a possible D match to TRBD2 (5 bases). This CDR3 spans 14 amino acids. The germline gives CDR1 LGHNA, CDR2 YNFKEQ. V was cut by 0 bases and J by 4 bases, with 9 bases left in between. The CDR3 here is CASSQDRLAETQYF. For the CDR3, the DNA is TGTGCCAGCAGCCAAGATCGCCTAGCAGAGACCCAGTACTTC.

This chain uses TRBV19 with TRBJ1-2; no definite D call. This CDR3 is built from 12 residues. Per the germline V gene, CDR1 is LNHDA and CDR2 is SQIVND (reference sequence). Trimming cost V 5 bases and J 4 bases, with 8 bases left between them. Written as DNA, the CDR3 is TGTGCCAGTAGTTCATTTACCTATGGCTACACCTTC. This encodes CASSSFTYGYTF.

This rearrangement joins TRBV7-2 to TRBJ2-3; D uncertain. CDR1 and CDR2 from the germline V gene are SGHTA and FQGNSA. Trimming removed 4 bases at V and 3 bases at J, with 8 bases between. CDR3 length: 13 amino acids. CDR3 region: CASSSRGTDTQYF. CDR3 nucleotide sequence: TGTGCCAGCAGCTCCCGTGGAACAGATACGCAGTATTTT.

The chain carries TRBV5-1 and TRBJ2-5, with 10 bases lining up with TRBD2. Germline loops: CDR1 SGHRS, CDR2 YFSETQ. V gave up 4 bases and J gave up 4 bases; unmatched junction bases: 7. This CDR3 has 15 residues. The CDR3 DNA reads as TGCGCCAGCAGCGGAGCGGGAGGGAGTATAGAGACCCAGTACTTC. Translated: CASSGAGGSIETQYF.